This T cell receptor (beta chain) comes out of a study of T cell changes during pregnancy in multiple sclerosis. Produced via immunoSEQ multiplex PCR; TCRdb's table is partial and in-frame only. The top ten clones hold around 0.35% of a sample with more than 35,000 clones, about 89% of them seen once. The V end lost 5 bases, the J end lost 1 base, and 15 bases lay between the germline ends. Germline V gives CDR1 SGHNT, CDR2 YYREEE (reference sequence). CDR3 size: 16 residues. The source was CD4+ T cells from peripheral blood mononuclear cells, collected in the third trimester of pregnancy. This chain links TRBV5-4 with TRBJ2-2; TRBD2 is a possible D gene (6 bases). The clonotype comes from a female donor in good health, enrolled as a control in a pregnancy study. The CDR3 reads CASSSRQRVNTGELFF. The CDR3 DNA reads as TGTGCCAGCAGTTCCCGGCAGCGGGTGAACACCGGGGAGCTGTTTTTT.